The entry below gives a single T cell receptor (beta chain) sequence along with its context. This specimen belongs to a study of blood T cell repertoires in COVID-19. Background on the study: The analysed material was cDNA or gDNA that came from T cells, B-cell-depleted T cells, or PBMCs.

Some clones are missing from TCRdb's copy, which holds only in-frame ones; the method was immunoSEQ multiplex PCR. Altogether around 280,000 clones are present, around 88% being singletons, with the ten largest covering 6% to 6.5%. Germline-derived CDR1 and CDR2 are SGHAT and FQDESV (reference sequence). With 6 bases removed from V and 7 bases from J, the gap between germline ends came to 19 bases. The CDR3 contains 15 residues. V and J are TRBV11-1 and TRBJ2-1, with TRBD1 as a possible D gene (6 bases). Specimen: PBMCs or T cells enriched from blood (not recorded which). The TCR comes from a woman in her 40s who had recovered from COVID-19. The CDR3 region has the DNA TGTGCCAGCAGTAAAAACCCCATAGGGGGAAATGAGCAGTTCTTC. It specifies CASSKNPIGGNEQFF. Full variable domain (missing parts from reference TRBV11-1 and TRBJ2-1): EAEVAQSPRYKITEKSQAVAFWCDPISGHATLYWYRQILGQGPELLVQFQDESVVDDSQLPKDRFSAERLKGVDSTLKIQPAELGDSAMYLCASSKNPIGGNEQFFGPGTRLTVL.